The present TCR beta chain was sequenced within a study of blood T cell repertoires in COVID-19. Measured with immunoSEQ multiplex PCR; TCRdb has only the in-frame clones, and not every one. The data show about 170,000 clones, about 85% seen once. CDR1 SGHVS and CDR2 FQNEAQ come from the germline V gene. V dropped 5 bases and J dropped 1 base, with 14 bases sitting between them. The CDR3 covers 15 residues. The source is a woman aged 70-85 years with COVID-19, enrolled during active disease. The sequenced material came from peripheral blood. The V and J genes are TRBV7-8 and TRBJ1-1, with TRBD1 as a possible D gene (5 bases). The CDR3 bases are TGTGCCAGCAGCCCCAGGGTCCAAACGAACACTGAAGCTTTCTTT. Translated, it gives CASSPRVQTNTEAFF.